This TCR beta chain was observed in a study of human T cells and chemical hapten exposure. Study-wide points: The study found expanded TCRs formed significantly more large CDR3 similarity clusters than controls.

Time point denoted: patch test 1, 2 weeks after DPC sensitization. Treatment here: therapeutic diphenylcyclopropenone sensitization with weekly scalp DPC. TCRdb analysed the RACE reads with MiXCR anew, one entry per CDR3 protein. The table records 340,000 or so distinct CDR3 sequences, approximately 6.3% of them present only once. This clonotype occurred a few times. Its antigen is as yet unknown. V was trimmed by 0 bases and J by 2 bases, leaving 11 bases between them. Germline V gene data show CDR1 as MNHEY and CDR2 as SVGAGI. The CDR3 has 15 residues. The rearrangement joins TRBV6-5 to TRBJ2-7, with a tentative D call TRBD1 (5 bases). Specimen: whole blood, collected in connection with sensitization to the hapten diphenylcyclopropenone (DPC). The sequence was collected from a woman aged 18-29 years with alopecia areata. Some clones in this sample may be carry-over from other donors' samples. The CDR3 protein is CASSYSGQAAYEQYF. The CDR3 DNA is TGTGCCAGCAGTTACTCGGGGCAGGCGGCCTACGAGCAGTACTTC.